Below, 25 T cell receptor beta chains from the same sample are listed, as sequenced in a study of OX40 agonist ivuxolimab in advanced cancers. Sequenced by immunoSEQ multiplex PCR; TCRdb stores in-frame clones only, minus some. The sample carries about 120,000 clones, 75% to 90% recorded once. This specimen was CD4+ or CD8+ T cells sorted from blood, taken in a trial of the OX40 agonist ivuxolimab. All receptors come from an adult with an advanced solid tumor such as melanoma, head and neck, liver or kidney cancer.

The CDR3 spells CASTLGYGYTF. The CDR3 bases are TGTGCCAGCACCTTGGGCTATGGCTACACCTTC. The chain carries TRBV28 and TRBJ1-2; D unclear. Trimming cost V 7 bases and J 4 bases, with 7 bases left between them. Germline V CDR1 and CDR2: MDHEN, SYDVKM. The CDR3 is made up of 11 amino acids.

This clone was detected only a few times. This chain connects TRBV19 to TRBJ1-5, with 8 bases fitting TRBD1. Trimming cost V 2 bases and J 4 bases; bases outside gene matches: 7. The length of the CDR3 is 16 residues. CDR1 is LNHDA and CDR2 is SQIVND in the germline V gene (reference sequence). The CDR3 sequence: CASSIIRDRRNQPQHF. The CDR3 DNA sequence: TGTGCCAGTAGTATAATCCGGGACAGGAGGAATCAGCCCCAGCATTTT.

This sequence joins TRBV28 and TRBJ1-6; D might be TRBD1 (5 bases). The V gene lost 8 bases and the J gene lost 6 bases, with 11 bases spanning the gap. Germline V lookup: CDR1 MDHEN, CDR2 SYDVKM. The CDR3 is made up of 13 amino acids. The CDR3 loop is CASGGGVNSPLHF. Here the CDR3 DNA reads TGTGCCAGCGGTGGGGGAGTTAATTCACCCCTCCACTTT.

V and J are TRBV7-2 and TRBJ1-4; TRBD1 matches 9 bases. After removal of 6 bases from V and 8 bases from J, the junction contained 7 bases not matched to a gene. CDR1 and CDR2 (germline): SGHTA, FQGNSA. The CDR3 covers 14 residues. CDR3 sequence (DNA): TGTGCCAGCAGTCCCGGGACAGGGCGGGAAAAACTGTTTTTT. Its translation: CASSPGTGREKLFF.

The gene calls are TRBV9 and TRBJ2-2; 10 nucleotides line up with TRBD1. Germline V lookup: CDR1 SGDLS, CDR2 YYNGEE. V shed 3 bases, J shed 5 bases, and the junction held 7 bases outside the gene matches. CDR3 length equals 16 residues. The DNA of the CDR3 is TGTGCCAGCAGCGCGACAGGGGGCGTAGGAACCGGGGAGCTGTTTTTT. Translated: CASSATGGVGTGELFF.

The J gene is TRBJ2-1, the V gene TRBV4-2; 9 bases fit TRBD2. CDR1 is LGHNA and CDR2 is YNFKEQ in the germline V gene. The CDR3 totals 17 residues. The J segment lost 7 bases and the V segment lost 0 bases, leaving 10 bases of the junction unmatched. CDR3 amino acids: CASSQDSGGGAGNEQFF. The CDR3 DNA reads TGTGCCAGCAGCCAAGATTCCGGCGGGGGGGCTGGAAATGAGCAGTTCTTC.

This chain joins TRBV28 and TRBJ1-5, with D unclear. The CDR3 totals 12 residues. Trimming left V 7 bases short and J 6 bases short, with 10 bases between. Per the germline V gene, CDR1 is MDHEN and CDR2 is SYDVKM. The CDR3 loop is CASTLPPQPQHF. The CDR3, as DNA: TGTGCCAGCACCCTGCCTCCTCAGCCCCAGCATTTT.

The rearrangement links TRBV6-4 to TRBJ1-1; TRBD1 is a possible D gene (6 bases). Germline V gene lookup returns CDR1 MRHNA and CDR2 SNTAGT. The V end lost 1 base, the J end lost 5 bases, and 8 bases lay between the germline ends. The CDR3 length is 13 residues. The CDR3 spells CASSDLRGTEAFF. Written as DNA, the CDR3 is TGTGCCAGCAGTGACTTGAGGGGGACTGAAGCTTTCTTT.

The V and J genes are TRBV28 and TRBJ1-5; no reliable D call. The V end was cut by 3 bases, the J end by 0 bases, with 15 bases between. The CDR3 spans 17 residues. Germline loops: CDR1 MDHEN, CDR2 SYDVKM. CDR3 coding DNA: TGTGCCAGCAGTTTTGGACTGGGCGGGTATAGCAATCAGCCCCAGCATTTT. Translated, it gives CASSFGLGGYSNQPQHF.

This clone was counted once. This chain connects TRBV18 to TRBJ2-7; D may match TRBD1 or TRBD2 (5 bases each). V lost 6 bases to trimming and J lost 3 bases, with 12 bases between them. Germline CDR1 reads KGHSH; CDR2 reads LQKENI. The CDR3 has 13 amino acids. The CDR3 coding sequence is TGTGCCAGCTCCTATACAGGAGGCTACGAGCAGTACTTC. Translating it yields CASSYTGGYEQYF.

The V gene is TRBV7-9, the J gene TRBJ1-3; a possible D gene is TRBD1 (5 bases). The ends were cut back, 2 bases at V and 2 bases at J, with 10 bases in the middle. The CDR3 consists of 15 residues. Germline values: CDR1 SEHNR, CDR2 FQNEAQ (reference sequence). The CDR3 nucleotides read TGTGCCAGCAGCTTACGGCAGGGAACTGGAAACACCATATATTTT. This sequence encodes CASSLRQGTGNTIYF.

The chain couples TRBV7-2 to TRBJ2-1; 14 positions match TRBD2. The V segment lost 1 base and the J segment 4 bases; nucleotides outside the gene matches: 3. Germline V CDR1 and CDR2: SGHTA, FQGNSA. The CDR3 is 17 residues long. CDR3 sequence reads: CASSLVGTSGGYNEQFF. In DNA form, the CDR3 reads TGTGCCAGCAGCTTAGTCGGGACTAGCGGGGGATACAATGAGCAGTTCTTC.

The gene calls are TRBV10-2 and TRBJ2-7, with TRBD1 identical over 9 bases. CDR3 length equals 15 residues. Unmatched junction bases numbered 8, after V lost 4 bases and J lost 4 bases. Germline CDR1 is WSHSY and CDR2 is SAAADI. The DNA for the CDR3 is TGCGCCAGCAGTGTCGACGGACAGGGGAGGTACGAGCAGTACTTC. Amino acid sequence: CASSVDGQGRYEQYF.

This rearrangement joins TRBV6-5 to TRBJ1-6; 8 nucleotides match TRBD1. This CDR3 contains 15 residues. J gave up 4 bases and V 7 bases, and 6 bases lay outside the gene matches. The germline V gene encodes CDR1 MNHEY and CDR2 SVGAGI. Here the CDR3 DNA reads TGTGCCAGCACTTCGACAGGGGAATATAATTCACCCCTCCACTTT. Residues: CASTSTGEYNSPLHF.

This sequence joins TRBV7-2 and TRBJ2-1; TRBD2 matches 9 bases. The CDR3 totals 17 residues. Per the germline V gene, CDR1 is SGHTA and CDR2 is FQGNSA. V gave up 0 bases and J gave up 6 bases; unmatched junction bases: 9. The CDR3 sequence: CASSLAHGLAGSNEQFF. The CDR3, as DNA: TGTGCCAGCAGCTTAGCCCACGGGCTAGCGGGGAGCAATGAGCAGTTCTTC.

V and J are TRBV27 and TRBJ2-3; TRBD2 is a possible D gene (6 bases). The CDR3 length is 14 residues. Trimming shortened V by 4 bases and J by 5 bases, and 13 bases separated the two germline ends. The germline CDR1 and CDR2 sequences are MNHEY and SMNVEV (reference sequence). The DNA for the CDR3 is TGTGCCAGCAGTTCGGAGGGAAACAGAGATACGCAGTATTTT. It codes for CASSSEGNRDTQYF.

This chain uses TRBV5-4 with TRBJ2-3; the match to TRBD2 covers 8 bases. Germline loops: CDR1 SGHNT, CDR2 YYREEE (reference sequence). This CDR3 is 15 amino acids long. The V and J ends lost 3 bases and 2 bases, in that order; junction bases with no gene match: 5. The CDR3 is CASSYGLANTDTQYF. The CDR3 DNA sequence: TGTGCCAGCAGCTACGGACTAGCCAACACAGATACGCAGTATTTT.

The gene calls are TRBV7-2 and TRBJ1-1; D uncertain. The CDR3 runs to 13 residues. The ends were cut back, 5 bases at V and 11 bases at J, with 18 bases in the middle. CDR1 and CDR2 (germline): SGHTA, FQGNSA. The CDR3 reads CASSPNPTWHAFF. In DNA, the CDR3 is TGTGCCAGCAGCCCAAACCCGACGTGGCATGCTTTCTTT. The full variable domain, in which reference TRBV7-2 and TRBJ1-1 provide the parts outside the CDR3, is GAGVSQSPSNKVTEKGKDVELRCDPISGHTALYWYRQSLGQGLEFLIYFQGNSAPDKSGLPSDRFSAERTGGSVSTLTIQRTQQEDSAVYLCASSPNPTWHAFFGQGTRLTVV.

The chain combines TRBV10-3 with TRBJ2-4; perhaps TRBD2 as D (5 bases). CDR3 length: 13 residues. Germline assignment: CDR1 ENHRY and CDR2 SYGVKD. Trimming pared 10 bases from V and 5 bases from J, leaving 15 bases between. CDR3 sequence (DNA): TGTGCCACGGGGTTAGCAGGCCAAAACATTCAGTACTTC. Translating it yields CATGLAGQNIQYF.

This rearrangement joins TRBV6-6 to TRBJ2-7; a possible D gene is TRBD1 (5 bases). Trimming shortened V by 6 bases and J by 5 bases, and 17 bases separated the two germline ends. Per the germline V gene, CDR1 is MNHNY and CDR2 is SVGAGI (reference sequence). The CDR3 is made up of 14 amino acids. This chain's CDR3 is CASSYGAAANEQYF. The CDR3 coding sequence is TGTGCCAGCAGCTATGGGGCGGCAGCGAACGAGCAGTACTTC.

The chain carries TRBV27 and TRBJ1-2; D gene uncertain. This CDR3 is built from 15 residues. CDR1 and CDR2 from the germline V gene are MNHEY and SMNVEV (reference sequence). Trimming cost V 0 bases and J 4 bases, with 12 bases left between them. DNA of the CDR3: TGTGCCAGCAGTTTATCGGTGGGTGGGAGCTATGGCTACACCTTC. Translated, it gives CASSLSVGGSYGYTF.

The chain has TRBV5-1 and TRBJ2-3, with a tentative D call TRBD2 (6 bases). Germline-derived CDR1 and CDR2 are SGHRS and YFSETQ. The CDR3 length is 16 residues. V gave up 2 bases and J gave up 1 base, with 14 bases separating them. The CDR3: CASSLGIAAGTDTQYF. The CDR3 region has the DNA TGCGCCAGCAGCTTAGGGATAGCGGCGGGCACAGATACGCAGTATTTT.

The V and J genes are TRBV10-3 and TRBJ1-1; perhaps TRBD1 as D (5 bases). V was trimmed by 4 bases and J by 0 bases, leaving 12 bases between them. CDR3 length equals 15 residues. Germline V lookup: CDR1 ENHRY, CDR2 SYGVKD. The CDR3 nucleotides are TGTGCCATCAGTGGTGGGACGGGGCTGAACACTGAAGCTTTCTTT. Its translation: CAISGGTGLNTEAFF.

The V gene is TRBV30, the J gene TRBJ1-1; D uncertain. Germline loops: CDR1 GTSNPN, CDR2 SVGIG (reference sequence). The CDR3 consists of 14 residues. V was clipped by 5 bases and J by 4 bases, with 17 bases between them. The CDR3 here is CAWERRGITTEAFF. The CDR3 region has the DNA TGTGCCTGGGAGAGACGGGGAATAACCACTGAAGCTTTCTTT.

The chain couples TRBV19 to TRBJ1-5, with D hard to call. CDR1 and CDR2 (germline): LNHDA, SQIVND (reference sequence). Trimming stripped 0 bases from V and 0 bases from J, with 9 bases between. The CDR3 is made up of 16 amino acids. CDR3 in amino acids: CASSIEGGYSNQPQHF. The CDR3 DNA sequence: TGTGCCAGTAGTATAGAAGGAGGGTATAGCAATCAGCCCCAGCATTTT.